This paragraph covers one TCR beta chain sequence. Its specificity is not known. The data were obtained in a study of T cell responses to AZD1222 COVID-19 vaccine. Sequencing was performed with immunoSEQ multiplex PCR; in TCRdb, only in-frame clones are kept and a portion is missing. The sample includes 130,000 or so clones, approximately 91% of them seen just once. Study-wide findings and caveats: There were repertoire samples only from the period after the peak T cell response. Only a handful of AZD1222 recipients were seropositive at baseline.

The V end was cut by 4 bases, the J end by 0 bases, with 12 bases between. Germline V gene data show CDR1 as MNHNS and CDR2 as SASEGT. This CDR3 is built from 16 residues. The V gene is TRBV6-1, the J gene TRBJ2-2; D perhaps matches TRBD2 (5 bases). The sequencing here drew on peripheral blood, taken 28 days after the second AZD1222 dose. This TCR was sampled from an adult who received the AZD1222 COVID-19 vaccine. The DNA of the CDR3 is TGTGCCAGCAGTGGGAGGCGGAGATCGAACACCGGGGAGCTGTTTTTT. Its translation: CASSGRRRSNTGELFF.